Listed below are T cell receptor beta chains from one sample, sequenced in a study of PD-L1 blockade in urothelial cancer. TCRdb keeps only in-frame clones here, not all; method: immunoSEQ multiplex PCR. The repertoire includes approximately 91,000 clones, over 65% of them detected once, and around 7.7% sits in the top ten. The sequenced sample was PBMCs, obtained around atezolizumab (anti-PD-L1) treatment. Receptors were obtained from a man aged 65-85 years with urothelial cancer. Each CDR3 is given with its conserved first and last residue. Fields, in order: D gene, V gene, J gene, clone size, CDR3 protein, CDR3 DNA. The D gene is left open where the match is weak. Clone size appears in some rows only: once, few, many, or a class for an expanded clone.

D gene: -; V gene: TRBV19; J gene: TRBJ1-2; clone size: -; CDR3 protein: CASSIVDTADGYTF; CDR3 DNA: TGTGCCAGTAGTATAGTGGACACCGCGGATGGCTACACCTTC
D gene: TRBD2; V gene: TRBV30; J gene: TRBJ2-1; clone size: once; CDR3 protein: CAWSPMTSGRRYNEQFF; CDR3 DNA: TGTGCCTGGAGTCCAATGACTAGCGGGAGGCGATACAATGAGCAGTTCTTC
D gene: -; V gene: TRBV11-3; J gene: TRBJ2-1; clone size: few; CDR3 protein: CASSLRLWGGGTNEQFF; CDR3 DNA: TGTGCCAGCAGCTTACGTCTATGGGGAGGTGGAACGAATGAGCAGTTCTTC
D gene: TRBD2; V gene: TRBV7-7; J gene: TRBJ2-1; clone size: -; CDR3 protein: CASSLAGGSNEQFF; CDR3 DNA: TGTGCCAGCAGCTTAGCGGGGGGGTCCAATGAGCAGTTCTTC
D gene: TRBD1; V gene: TRBV27; J gene: TRBJ2-1; clone size: -; CDR3 protein: CASSLSNRGLGEQFF; CDR3 DNA: TGTGCCAGCAGTTTATCGAACAGGGGGCTAGGTGAGCAGTTCTTC
D gene: -; V gene: TRBV14; J gene: TRBJ2-7; clone size: -; CDR3 protein: CASSQVQGFPYEQYF; CDR3 DNA: TGTGCCAGCAGCCAAGTACAGGGATTCCCCTACGAGCAGTACTTC
D gene: -; V gene: TRBV2; J gene: TRBJ1-2; clone size: -; CDR3 protein: CASTISGDIGGYTF; CDR3 DNA: TGTGCCAGCACCATATCAGGGGATATCGGAGGCTACACCTTC
D gene: -; V gene: TRBV27; J gene: TRBJ2-4; clone size: -; CDR3 protein: CASSFTSLAKNIQYF; CDR3 DNA: TGTGCCAGCAGTTTTACCAGTCTAGCCAAAAACATTCAGTACTTC
D gene: -; V gene: TRBV30; J gene: TRBJ2-3; clone size: -; CDR3 protein: CAWSGWPDTQYF; CDR3 DNA: TGTGCCTGGAGTGGCTGGCCGGATACGCAGTATTTT
D gene: -; V gene: TRBV27; J gene: TRBJ2-3; clone size: -; CDR3 protein: CASSFLAGGSTDTQYF; CDR3 DNA: TGTGCCAGCAGTTTCCTCGCCGGGGGAAGCACAGATACGCAGTATTTT
D gene: TRBD1; V gene: TRBV7-3; J gene: TRBJ1-1; clone size: -; CDR3 protein: CASSIDRGSTEAFF; CDR3 DNA: TGTGCCAGCAGCATAGACAGGGGATCCACTGAAGCTTTCTTT
D gene: TRBD2; V gene: TRBV5-1; J gene: TRBJ2-3; clone size: -; CDR3 protein: CASSLDGLAADTQYF; CDR3 DNA: TGCGCCAGCAGCTTGGACGGACTAGCGGCAGATACGCAGTATTTT
D gene: -; V gene: TRBV19; J gene: TRBJ1-3; clone size: -; CDR3 protein: CASTPTVIVSGNTIYF; CDR3 DNA: TGTGCCAGTACCCCAACAGTTATCGTGTCCGGAAACACCATATATTTT
D gene: TRBD2; V gene: TRBV27; J gene: TRBJ2-3; clone size: -; CDR3 protein: CASVASSGGTDTQYF; CDR3 DNA: TGTGCCAGCGTGGCCTCTAGCGGGGGCACAGATACGCAGTATTTT
D gene: TRBD1; V gene: TRBV7-2; J gene: TRBJ1-2; clone size: -; CDR3 protein: CASSPLTGGPNGYTF; CDR3 DNA: TGTGCCAGCAGCCCCTTGACAGGGGGCCCGAATGGCTACACCTTC
D gene: TRBD1; V gene: TRBV7-8; J gene: TRBJ1-1; clone size: -; CDR3 protein: CASSLGQGFTEAFF; CDR3 DNA: TGTGCCAGCAGCTTAGGACAGGGGTTCACTGAAGCTTTCTTT
D gene: -; V gene: TRBV7-2; J gene: TRBJ1-1; clone size: -; CDR3 protein: CASSLLMGGHTEAFF; CDR3 DNA: TGTGCCAGCAGCTTATTAATGGGGGGGCACACTGAAGCTTTCTTT
D gene: TRBD1; V gene: TRBV5-6; J gene: TRBJ2-7; clone size: -; CDR3 protein: CASSFGQGGGEQYF; CDR3 DNA: TGTGCCAGCAGCTTCGGACAGGGGGGAGGTGAGCAGTACTTC
D gene: TRBD2; V gene: TRBV18; J gene: TRBJ2-5; clone size: -; CDR3 protein: CASSDREGRETQYF; CDR3 DNA: TGTGCCAGCTCAGATCGGGAGGGCCGAGAGACCCAGTACTTC
D gene: -; V gene: TRBV10-1; J gene: TRBJ2-7; clone size: few; CDR3 protein: CASSECGPWCPYEQYF; CDR3 DNA: TGCGCCAGCAGTGAGTGCGGCCCCTGGTGCCCCTACGAGCAGTACTTC
D gene: TRBD2; V gene: TRBV7-6; J gene: TRBJ2-3; clone size: -; CDR3 protein: CASSLGASGRSTDTQYF; CDR3 DNA: TGTGCCAGCAGCTTAGGAGCTAGCGGGAGGAGCACAGATACGCAGTATTTT
D gene: -; V gene: TRBV4-2; J gene: TRBJ1-2; clone size: -; CDR3 protein: CASSQDTVDSGYTF; CDR3 DNA: TGTGCCAGCAGCCAAGATACAGTTGATAGTGGCTACACCTTC
D gene: TRBD1; V gene: TRBV10-3; J gene: TRBJ2-1; clone size: once; CDR3 protein: CAINAGRGRQGANNNEQFF; CDR3 DNA: TGTGCCATCAATGCAGGAAGGGGGAGACAGGGGGCAAACAACAATGAGCAGTTCTTC
D gene: -; V gene: TRBV7-9; J gene: TRBJ1-1; clone size: -; CDR3 protein: CASSLGQNTEAFF; CDR3 DNA: TGTGCCAGCAGTCTGGGACAGAACACTGAAGCTTTCTTT
D gene: -; V gene: TRBV9; J gene: TRBJ2-5; clone size: large; CDR3 protein: CASSPTGETQYF; CDR3 DNA: TGTGCCAGCAGCCCCACGGGGGAGACCCAGTACTTC
D gene: TRBD1; V gene: TRBV6-5; J gene: TRBJ1-2; clone size: few; CDR3 protein: CASSSLRTGDYGYTF; CDR3 DNA: TGTGCCAGCAGTTCCCTCCGGACAGGCGACTATGGCTACACCTTC
D gene: -; V gene: TRBV7-2; J gene: TRBJ2-7; clone size: -; CDR3 protein: CASSLMASAAGEQYF; CDR3 DNA: TGTGCCAGCAGCTTAATGGCTAGCGCCGCCGGCGAGCAGTACTTC
D gene: -; V gene: TRBV7-2; J gene: TRBJ2-3; clone size: -; CDR3 protein: CASSFGGHTDTQYF; CDR3 DNA: TGTGCCAGCAGCTTCGGTGGACACACAGATACGCAGTATTTT
D gene: TRBD1; V gene: TRBV7-2; J gene: TRBJ1-4; clone size: -; CDR3 protein: CASSLEGATKKLFF; CDR3 DNA: TGTGCCAGCAGCTTAGAGGGGGCTACGAAAAAACTGTTTTTT
D gene: -; V gene: TRBV30; J gene: TRBJ1-2; clone size: once; CDR3 protein: CAWSPGGGLANGYTF; CDR3 DNA: TGTGCCTGGAGCCCCGGGGGTGGGCTAGCGAATGGCTACACCTTC
D gene: -; V gene: TRBV5-5; J gene: TRBJ2-7; clone size: -; CDR3 protein: CASSPGMGGRYEQYF; CDR3 DNA: TGTGCCAGCAGCCCGGGGATGGGGGGTAGGTACGAGCAGTACTTC
D gene: TRBD2; V gene: TRBV6-1; J gene: TRBJ2-3; clone size: -; CDR3 protein: CASSERSGTSGGMQYF; CDR3 DNA: TGTGCCAGCAGTGAGCGAAGTGGGACTAGCGGGGGGATGCAGTATTTT
D gene: TRBD2; V gene: TRBV5-4; J gene: TRBJ2-3; clone size: few; CDR3 protein: CASSFGGGPADTQYF; CDR3 DNA: TGTGCCAGCAGCTTCGGCGGGGGGCCGGCAGATACGCAGTATTTT
D gene: -; V gene: TRBV14; J gene: TRBJ2-7; clone size: -; CDR3 protein: CASSLRWAGEQYF; CDR3 DNA: TGTGCCAGCAGCCTTCGTTGGGCGGGAGAGCAGTACTTC
D gene: TRBD1; V gene: TRBV19; J gene: TRBJ1-1; clone size: -; CDR3 protein: CASSGTAQNTEAFF; CDR3 DNA: TGTGCCAGTAGCGGGACAGCCCAGAACACTGAAGCTTTCTTT
D gene: TRBD1; V gene: TRBV6-4; J gene: TRBJ1-6; clone size: -; CDR3 protein: CASSDTNRGFGNSPLHF; CDR3 DNA: TGTGCCAGCAGTGACACCAACAGGGGATTTGGTAATTCACCCCTCCACTTT
D gene: -; V gene: TRBV7-2; J gene: TRBJ2-1; clone size: -; CDR3 protein: CASSLTTRYNEQFF; CDR3 DNA: TGTGCCAGCAGCTTAACGACTCGCTACAATGAGCAGTTCTTC
D gene: -; V gene: TRBV5-4; J gene: TRBJ1-2; clone size: -; CDR3 protein: CASSLEGGGYTF; CDR3 DNA: TGTGCCAGCAGCTTGGAGGGAGGTGGCTACACCTTC
D gene: TRBD2; V gene: TRBV27; J gene: TRBJ2-7; clone size: -; CDR3 protein: CASSFSPKGLAGVYEQYF; CDR3 DNA: TGTGCCAGCAGTTTTTCACCCAAGGGACTAGCGGGAGTCTACGAGCAGTACTTC
D gene: -; V gene: TRBV7-2; J gene: TRBJ2-1; clone size: once; CDR3 protein: CASSPLRSNNEQFF; CDR3 DNA: TGTGCCAGCAGCCCCCTTCGTAGCAACAATGAGCAGTTCTTC
D gene: TRBD2; V gene: TRBV7-8; J gene: TRBJ2-3; clone size: many; CDR3 protein: CASSGTSGSDTQYF; CDR3 DNA: TGTGCCAGCTCCGGGACTAGCGGGTCAGATACGCAGTATTTT
D gene: TRBD1; V gene: TRBV10-3; J gene: TRBJ1-1; clone size: once; CDR3 protein: CAIGQGRGTEAFF; CDR3 DNA: TGTGCCATCGGACAGGGGCGGGGCACTGAAGCTTTCTTT
D gene: -; V gene: TRBV27; J gene: TRBJ2-6; clone size: -; CDR3 protein: CASSGGEVLSGANVLTF; CDR3 DNA: TGTGCCAGCAGTGGTGGTGAGGTGCTCTCTGGGGCCAACGTCCTGACTTTC
D gene: TRBD2; V gene: TRBV7-2; J gene: TRBJ2-2; clone size: -; CDR3 protein: CASSLTSGGGTGELFF; CDR3 DNA: TGTGCCAGCAGCTTAACTAGCGGAGGGGGCACCGGGGAGCTGTTTTTT
D gene: -; V gene: TRBV5-4; J gene: TRBJ1-3; clone size: -; CDR3 protein: CASSRGGAAGNTIYF; CDR3 DNA: TGTGCCAGCAGCCGGGGGGGGGCGGCTGGAAACACCATATATTTT